These T cell receptor beta chains were read from a single sample in a study of T-cell memory formation after mild COVID-19. TCRdb independently ran MiXCR on the 5' RACE reads; one entry per CDR3 protein. The sample lists some 49,000 distinct CDR3 sequences, roughly a quarter occurring once. Sequenced sample: PBMCs or a T cell subset sorted from them (not recorded which). These receptors were collected from a man younger than 30 who had mild COVID-19 (a few samples of this study predate the infection). Cell type and time point are not known. Both conserved end residues are part of each CDR3. D genes are given only for firm matches. Clone size is stated in some rows and not others, as once, few, many or a class when expanded.

>14|TRBV7-9|.|TRBJ1-4|once
CASSLTGLDEKLFF
TGTGCCAGCAGCCTGACAGGTTTGGATGAAAAACTGTTTTTT
>15|TRBV7-6|.|TRBJ2-2|.
CASSLAKLGTGELFF
TGTGCCAGCAGCTTAGCCAAACTAGGAACCGGGGAGCTGTTTTTT
>14|TRBV3-1|.|TRBJ2-4|.
CASSQDLKGNIQYF
TGTGCCAGCAGCCAAGATCTGAAGGGGAACATTCAGTACTTC
>12|TRBV12-3/TRBV12-4|.|TRBJ2-2|few
CASTLQTGELFF
TGTGCCAGCACCTTACAGACCGGGGAGCTGTTTTTT
>15|TRBV5-1|TRBD1|TRBJ2-3|few
CASSTGDRAADTQYF
TGCGCCAGCAGCACCGGGGACAGGGCGGCAGATACGCAGTATTTT
>18|TRBV29-1|.|TRBJ2-3|few
CSVEDWGGGHSASDTQYF
TGCAGCGTTGAAGATTGGGGCGGGGGACATAGCGCATCAGATACGCAGTATTTT
>9|TRBV25-1|.|TRBJ2-5|.
CASGETQYF
TGTGCCAGCGGGGAGACCCAGTACTTC
>20|TRBV4-3|.|TRBJ1-6|.
CASSQARARDRSSYNSPLHF
TGCGCCAGCAGCCAAGCCCGAGCGAGGGATCGTAGCTCCTATAATTCACCCCTCCACTTT
>14|TRBV7-9|.|TRBJ2-1|few
CASRWGVSDAEQFF
TGTGCCAGCAGATGGGGGGTTTCGGATGCTGAGCAGTTCTTC
>16|TRBV10-3|.|TRBJ2-6|.
CAISGTKGLGANVLTF
TGTGCCATCAGTGGTACGAAAGGGCTTGGGGCCAACGTCCTGACTTTC
>14|TRBV27|.|TRBJ2-3|.
CASSLAGSTDTQYF
TGTGCCAGCAGTTTGGCCGGCAGCACAGATACGCAGTATTTT
>13|TRBV6-5|.|TRBJ1-1|.
CASSYRGDTEAFF
TGTGCCAGCAGTTACCGTGGGGACACTGAAGCTTTCTTT
>13|TRBV6-2/TRBV6-3|TRBD2|TRBJ2-7|.
CASSPGLRLEQYF
TGTGCCAGCAGTCCGGGACTACGGCTGGAGCAGTACTTC
>13|TRBV24-1|TRBD2|TRBJ2-3|.
CATSDRGGDTQYF
TGTGCCACCAGTGATCGCGGGGGGGATACGCAGTATTTT
>12|TRBV12-3/TRBV12-4|.|TRBJ2-3|.
CASRPARDTQYF
TGTGCCAGCAGACCCGCCAGGGATACGCAGTATTTT
>14|TRBV20-1|TRBD2|TRBJ2-7|.
CSAPRAGQTYEQYF
TGCAGTGCTCCGAGAGCGGGGCAGACCTACGAGCAGTACTTC
>17|TRBV6-5|.|TRBJ1-4|.
CASSPRARLTTNEKLFF
TGTGCCAGCAGTCCGCGGGCCCGACTTACAACTAATGAAAAACTGTTTTTT
>14|TRBV6-5|.|TRBJ1-2|few
CASSYMFRGYGYTF
TGTGCCAGCAGTTACATGTTTCGGGGCTATGGCTACACCTTC
>14|TRBV20-1|.|TRBJ2-2|few
CSARGVTNTGELFF
TGCAGTGCTAGAGGCGTAACGAACACCGGGGAGCTGTTTTTT
>15|TRBV4-1|.|TRBJ2-7|.
CASSPSPTGSYEQYF
TGCGCCAGCAGCCCTTCCCCGACAGGTTCCTACGAGCAGTACTTC
>13|TRBV6-2/TRBV6-3|.|TRBJ2-2|many
CASSYRDTGELFF
TGTGCCAGCAGTTACAGGGACACCGGGGAGCTGTTTTTT
>15|TRBV6-5|.|TRBJ2-1|.
CASKANSGSYNEQFF
TGTGCCAGCAAAGCGAATAGCGGTTCCTACAATGAGCAGTTCTTC
>15|TRBV25-1|TRBD2|TRBJ2-1|medium-sized
CASSELAGEVNEQFF
TGTGCCAGCAGTGAATTAGCGGGGGAGGTCAATGAGCAGTTCTTC
>15|TRBV9|.|TRBJ2-3|few
CASSVTGLSADTQYF
TGTGCCAGCAGCGTTACAGGGCTGTCAGCAGATACGCAGTATTTT
>15|TRBV6-5|.|TRBJ2-1|.
CASSYLAQGNNEQFF
TGTGCCAGCAGTTACCTAGCACAGGGTAATAATGAGCAGTTCTTC
>13|TRBV6-1|TRBD2|TRBJ2-5|.
CASRGAGSETQYF
TGTGCCAGCAGGGGAGCGGGGTCAGAGACCCAGTACTTC
>14|TRBV5-1|TRBD1|TRBJ1-2|few
CASSLEGAPYGYTF
TGCGCCAGCAGCCTCGAGGGGGCTCCCTATGGCTACACCTTC
>15|TRBV7-2|TRBD2|TRBJ2-5|few
CASSLGGYVGETQYF
TGTGCCAGCAGCTTGGGGGGGTATGTGGGCGAGACCCAGTACTTC
>16|TRBV6-1|TRBD2|TRBJ2-3|once
CASSEVLAGGTDTQYF
TGTGCCAGCAGTGAAGTTTTAGCGGGGGGCACAGATACGCAGTATTTT
>16|TRBV11-2|TRBD1|TRBJ1-4|.
CASSLNPGGQGRKLFF
TGTGCCAGCAGCTTAAACCCGGGGGGACAGGGAAGAAAACTGTTTTTT
>14|TRBV11-2|.|TRBJ2-1|few
CASSFADSYNEQFF
TGTGCCAGCAGCTTCGCGGACAGTTACAATGAGCAGTTCTTC
>15|TRBV9|TRBD1|TRBJ1-1|.
CASSVGDRHNTEAFF
TGTGCCAGCAGCGTGGGGGACAGACATAACACTGAAGCTTTCTTT
>14|TRBV29-1|TRBD2|TRBJ2-2|medium-sized
CSVDSGGDTGELFF
TGCAGCGTTGACAGCGGGGGGGACACCGGGGAGCTGTTTTTT
>13|TRBV12-3/TRBV12-4|.|TRBJ1-5|.
CASSPGGYQPQHF
TGTGCCAGCAGTCCCGGGGGTTATCAGCCCCAGCATTTT
>16|TRBV6-5|TRBD2|TRBJ2-3|.
CASSYWPGGSTDTQYF
TGTGCCAGCAGTTATTGGCCGGGGGGAAGCACAGATACGCAGTATTTT
>13|TRBV20-1|.|TRBJ1-2|once
CSAPALQDYGYTF
TGCAGTGCTCCCGCCCTACAGGACTATGGCTACACCTTC
>18|TRBV4-2|TRBD2|TRBJ2-2|.
CASSQEGLAGGPGGELFF
TGTGCCAGCAGCCAGGAGGGACTAGCGGGGGGGCCCGGCGGGGAGCTGTTTTTT
>17|TRBV5-1|TRBD2|TRBJ2-5|.
CASSGGGLAGAQETQYF
TGCGCCAGCAGCGGGGGAGGACTAGCGGGGGCCCAAGAGACCCAGTACTTC
>18|TRBV7-6|TRBD2|TRBJ2-3|few
CASSLSTSGYMEADTQYF
TGTGCCAGCAGCTTAAGTACTAGCGGGTATATGGAGGCAGATACGCAGTATTTT
>14|TRBV4-1|.|TRBJ2-1|.
CASSQDVAGDEQFF
TGCGCCAGCAGCCAAGATGTAGCCGGGGATGAGCAGTTCTTC
>15|TRBV4-1|.|TRBJ1-1|.
CASSQVLPLATEAFF
TGCGCCAGCAGCCAAGTCCTACCCTTGGCCACTGAAGCTTTCTTT